The next 14 T cell receptor beta chains were all read from a single sample in a study of T cell repertoires in cytomegalovirus infection (dated by TCRdb to between 2019 and 2020). Sequencing used an Illumina HiSeq 1500. The public sequencing data were trimmed at Q25 with fastp and processed into clonotypes with MiXCR by TCRdb, which kept only in-frame beta chains. CDR3 protein sequences are deduplicated, and each keeps its most common genes and DNA. This sample gives roughly 150,000 distinct CDR3 sequences in total; roughly a quarter of them show up just once. The ten largest account for 10% to 11% of the sample. Source material: PBMCs. These receptor sequences come from a human donor in good health (CMV status not recorded). Some clones in this sample may be carry-over from other donors' samples.

On this clonotype itself: An end of the junction does not agree with germline; a read error may underlie this. The chain has TRBV28 and TRBJ2-7, with 10 bases identical to TRBD2. Germline values: CDR1 MDHEN, CDR2 SYDVKM. The CDR3 is 13 amino acids. The CDR3 DNA follows: TGTGCCAGCCTCAGGACTAGCGGCTACGAGCATTACTTC. It codes for CASLRTSGYEHYF.

This sequence joins TRBV7-6 and TRBJ2-1; 8 bases are a match to TRBD2. CDR3 length equals 15 residues. The V gene's germline CDR1 is SGHVS and CDR2 FNYEAQ. V was pared by 1 base and J by 2 bases, with 1 base of the junction left unmatched. This CDR3 reads CASSLGGGTYNEQFF. The CDR3 DNA reads TGTGCCAGCAGCTTAGGCGGGGGGACCTACAATGAGCAGTTCTTC.

The CDR3 DNA sequence: TGTGCCAGCAGTTTAGGCGGGGTTGACACTGAAGCTTTCTTT. It translates to CASSLGGVDTEAFF. The chain links TRBV28 to TRBJ1-1; D gene uncertain. V was trimmed by 2 bases and J by 3 bases, leaving 10 bases between them. The CDR3 is 14 amino acids. Per the germline V gene, CDR1 is MDHEN and CDR2 is SYDVKM.

This clonotype came up a few times. The rearrangement joins TRBV12-3 or TRBV12-4 to TRBJ1-5; tentative D call: TRBD1 (5 bases). The length of the CDR3 is 15 residues. Trimming left V 1 base short and J 3 bases short, with 10 bases between. The CDR3 spells CASSLESGYNQPQHF. The CDR3 nucleotides are TGTGCCAGCAGTTTAGAGTCAGGGTACAATCAGCCCCAGCATTTT.

Ten or more counts support this clonotype. The chain links TRBV7-8 to TRBJ2-3; no definite D call. The V and J ends lost 8 bases and 2 bases respectively, with 8 bases between them. The CDR3 consists of 12 residues. The germline V gene encodes CDR1 SGHVS and CDR2 FQNEAQ. The CDR3 DNA sequence: TGTGCCAGCGGCCAGGTCACAGATACGCAGTATTTT. Translation: CASGQVTDTQYF.

The gene calls are TRBV5-1 and TRBJ2-7; D may be TRBD2 (6 bases). Germline assignment: CDR1 SGHRS and CDR2 YFSETQ. The V gene lost 5 bases and the J gene lost 1 base, with 10 bases spanning the gap. This CDR3 is 13 amino acids long. In nucleotides, the CDR3 is TGCGCCAGCAGGTCGGGAGTTTCCTACGAGCAGTACTTC. Translation gives CASRSGVSYEQYF. The complete variable domain, with remaining parts taken from reference TRBV5-1 and TRBJ2-7, reads KAGVTQTPRYLIKTRGQQVTLSCSPISGHRSVSWYQQTPGQGLQFLFEYFSETQRNKGNFPGRFSGRQFSNSRSEMNVSTLELGDSALYLCASRSGVSYEQYFGPGTRLTVT.

A few counts support this clonotype. The chain recombines TRBV7-2 with TRBJ2-7; no clear D gene. CDR3 length equals 15 residues. Trimming pared 1 base from V and 2 bases from J, leaving 12 bases between. Per the germline V gene, CDR1 is SGHTA and CDR2 is FQGNSA. CDR3 region: CASSLVGTEAYEQYF. The CDR3 bases are TGTGCCAGCAGCTTAGTGGGTACTGAAGCCTACGAGCAGTACTTC.

This sequence joins TRBV20-1 and TRBJ2-7; no definite D call. The CDR3 has 11 amino acids. Germline CDR1 reads DFQATT; CDR2 reads SNEGSKA (reference sequence). Trimming removed 2 bases from V and 6 bases from J, with 8 bases in between. The CDR3: CSARYVSEQYF. The CDR3 coding sequence is TGCAGTGCTAGATATGTCTCCGAGCAGTACTTC.

This clonotype was seen repeatedly, ten times or more. The chain joins TRBV7-2 to TRBJ1-1, with D uncertain. Germline CDR1 SGHTA, CDR2 FQGNSA. Trimming cost V 7 bases and J 1 base, with 16 bases left between them. The CDR3 length is 15 residues. CDR3 sequence (DNA): TGTGCCAGCACCCCCATGGGGTTCGGGAACACTGAAGCTTTCTTT. Translation: CASTPMGFGNTEAFF. The full variable domain, with the rest looked up from reference TRBV7-2 and TRBJ1-1, is GAGVSQSPSNKVTEKGKDVELRCDPISGHTALYWYRQSLGQGLEFLIYFQGNSAPDKSGLPSDRFSAERTGGSVSTLTIQRTQQEDSAVYLCASTPMGFGNTEAFFGQGTRLTVV.

The rearrangement uses TRBV5-6 and TRBJ2-7, with D tentatively TRBD1 or TRBD2 (5 bases each). The CDR3 is 13 amino acids. Trimming cost V 2 bases and J 6 bases, with 12 bases left between them. CDR1 and CDR2 (germline): SGHDT, YYEEEE. The CDR3 bases are TGTGCCAGCAGCTTCGGGACGGCTGCCGAGCAGTACTTC. This gives the protein CASSFGTAAEQYF.

This clonotype was counted at least ten times. This chain links TRBV7-2 with TRBJ1-1; D gene uncertain. V gave up 2 bases and J gave up 3 bases, with 7 bases separating them. The CDR3 totals 13 residues. The germline V gene has CDR1 SGHTA and CDR2 FQGNSA. The CDR3 here is CASSLKVDTEAFF. The CDR3, as DNA: TGTGCCAGCAGCTTAAAAGTGGACACTGAAGCTTTCTTT.

This chain uses TRBV20-1 with TRBJ2-1, with a tentative D call TRBD1 (6 bases). The germline V and J ends were trimmed by 6 bases and 5 bases, with 14 bases remaining between them. This CDR3 comprises 13 residues. From germline, CDR1 is DFQATT and CDR2 SNEGSKA (reference sequence). In nucleotides, the CDR3 is TGCAGTGCCGAGACAGGAGGACACAATGAGCAGTTCTTC. It translates to CSAETGGHNEQFF.

V usage is TRBV20-1 and J usage is TRBJ2-5, with D possibly matching TRBD1 (5 bases). The CDR3 runs 13 residues. Germline V lookup: CDR1 DFQATT, CDR2 SNEGSKA (reference sequence). V was cut by 3 bases and J by 4 bases, with 12 bases left in between. The CDR3 nucleotides read TGCAGTGCTAGCTCAGCAAGGGGAGAGACCCAGTACTTC. This sequence encodes CSASSARGETQYF.

This clonotype was seen a handful of times. The chain has TRBV4-1 and TRBJ2-3; TRBD2 matches at 8 bases. Trimming removed 1 base from V and 6 bases from J; junction bases left unmatched: 12. This CDR3 has 17 amino acids. Germline V gene sequence: CDR1 MGHRA, CDR2 YSYEKL. Here the CDR3 reads CASSQVVSGVASDTQYF. CDR3 in DNA: TGCGCCAGCAGCCAAGTGGTTAGCGGGGTAGCAAGCGATACGCAGTATTTT.